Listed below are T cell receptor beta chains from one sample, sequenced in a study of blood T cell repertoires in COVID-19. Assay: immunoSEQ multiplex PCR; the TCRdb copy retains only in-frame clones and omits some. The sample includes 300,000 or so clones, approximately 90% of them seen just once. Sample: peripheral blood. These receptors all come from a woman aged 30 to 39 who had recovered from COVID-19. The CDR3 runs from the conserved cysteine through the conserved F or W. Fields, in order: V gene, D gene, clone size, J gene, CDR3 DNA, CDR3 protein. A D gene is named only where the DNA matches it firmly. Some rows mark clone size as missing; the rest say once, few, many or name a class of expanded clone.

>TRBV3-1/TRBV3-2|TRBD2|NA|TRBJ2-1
TGTGCCAGCAGTCCTTTAGAAACTAGCGGGGGGGCCAATGAGCAGTTCTTC
CASSPLETSGGANEQFF
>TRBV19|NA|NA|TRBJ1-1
TGTGCCAGTAGTATGCGACATCAAACGAACACTGAAGCTTTCTTT
CASSMRHQTNTEAFF
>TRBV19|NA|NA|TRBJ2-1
TGTGCCACTAGAATAGTAGCTAGCTCCTACAATGAGCAGTTCTTC
CATRIVASSYNEQFF
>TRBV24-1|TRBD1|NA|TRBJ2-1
TGTGCCACCAGTGATCCGGGACAGGGTTTTAATGAGCAGTTCTTC
CATSDPGQGFNEQFF
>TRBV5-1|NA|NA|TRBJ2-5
TGCGCCAGCAGCTTCGGGGTCCAAGAGACCCAGTACTTC
CASSFGVQETQYF
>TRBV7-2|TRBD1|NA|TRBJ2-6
TGTGCCAGCAGTCTTGGACAGGCTGGGGCCAACGTCCTGACTTTC
CASSLGQAGANVLTF
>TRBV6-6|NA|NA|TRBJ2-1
TGTGCCAGCAGTTACTCGGCAGGGTCCTACAATGAGCAGTTCTTC
CASSYSAGSYNEQFF
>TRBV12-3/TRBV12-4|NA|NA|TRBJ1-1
TGTGCCAGCAGTTTATGGGCAGACACTGAAGCTTTCTTT
CASSLWADTEAFF
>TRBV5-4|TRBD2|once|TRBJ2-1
TGTGCCAGCAGCTTGGATGGTAGCGGGGGTGACAATGAGCAGTTCTTC
CASSLDGSGGDNEQFF
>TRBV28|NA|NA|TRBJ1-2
TGTGCCAGCAGTTTAAGGACAGACTATGGCTACACCTTC
CASSLRTDYGYTF
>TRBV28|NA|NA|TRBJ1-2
TGTGCCAGCAGTGGGACAAAGGAACGGTATGGCTACACCTTC
CASSGTKERYGYTF
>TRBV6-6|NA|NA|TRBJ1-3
TGTGCCAGCACCCGTCGGTCCTCTGGAAACACCATATATTTT
CASTRRSSGNTIYF
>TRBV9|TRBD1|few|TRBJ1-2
TGTGCCAGCAGCGCCACAGGGGCGAAACTCTATGGCTACACCTTC
CASSATGAKLYGYTF
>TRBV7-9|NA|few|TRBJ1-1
TGTGCCAGCAGCTCCGGGAGGGGAGCCATGAACACTGAAGCTTTCTTT
CASSSGRGAMNTEAFF
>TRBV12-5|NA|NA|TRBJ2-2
TGTGCTAGTGGTACTATGGCGACCGGGGAGCTGTTTTTT
CASGTMATGELFF
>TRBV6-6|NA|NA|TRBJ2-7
TGTGCCAGCAGTCCGCGGGACAGCGCCTACGAGCAGTACTTC
CASSPRDSAYEQYF
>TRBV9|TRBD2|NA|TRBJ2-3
TGTGCCAGCCGCCGGGGGGAAGTGGGAGATACGCAGTATTTT
CASRRGEVGDTQYF
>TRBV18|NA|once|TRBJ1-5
TGTGCCAGCTCACCGTCCAGAACCTATCAGCCCCAGCATTTT
CASSPSRTYQPQHF
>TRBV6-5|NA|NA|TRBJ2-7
TGTGCCAGCAGTTACTCGATGAGCATCTCCTACGAGCAGTACTTC
CASSYSMSISYEQYF